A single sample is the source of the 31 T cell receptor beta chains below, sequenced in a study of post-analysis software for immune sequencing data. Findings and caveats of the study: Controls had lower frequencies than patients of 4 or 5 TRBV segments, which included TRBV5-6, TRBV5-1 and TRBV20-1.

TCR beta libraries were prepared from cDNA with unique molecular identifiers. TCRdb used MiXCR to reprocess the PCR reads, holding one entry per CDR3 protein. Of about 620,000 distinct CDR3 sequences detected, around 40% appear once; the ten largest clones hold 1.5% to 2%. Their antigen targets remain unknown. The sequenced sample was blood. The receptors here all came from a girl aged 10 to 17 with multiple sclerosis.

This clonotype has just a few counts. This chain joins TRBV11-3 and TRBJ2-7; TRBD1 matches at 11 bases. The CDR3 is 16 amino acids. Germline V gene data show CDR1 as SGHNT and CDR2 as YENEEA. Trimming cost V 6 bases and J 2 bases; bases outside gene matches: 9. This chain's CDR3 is CASRRDGQGAPYEQYF. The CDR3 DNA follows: TGTGCCAGCAGACGCGACGGACAGGGGGCTCCCTACGAGCAGTACTTC.

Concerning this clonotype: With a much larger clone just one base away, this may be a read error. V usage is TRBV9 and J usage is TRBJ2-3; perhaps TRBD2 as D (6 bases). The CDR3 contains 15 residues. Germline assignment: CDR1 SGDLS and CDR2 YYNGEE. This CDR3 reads CVSSVAGSSAEELYF. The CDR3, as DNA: TGTGTCAGCAGCGTAGCTGGGTCTAGCGCCGAAGAACTGTATTTT.

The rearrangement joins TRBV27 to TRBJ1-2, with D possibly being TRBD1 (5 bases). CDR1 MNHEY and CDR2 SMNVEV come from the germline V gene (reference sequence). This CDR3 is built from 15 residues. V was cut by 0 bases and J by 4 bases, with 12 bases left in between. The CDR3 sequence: CASSLSKGAPYGYTF. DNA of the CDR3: TGTGCCAGCAGTTTATCGAAAGGGGCCCCCTATGGCTACACCTTC.

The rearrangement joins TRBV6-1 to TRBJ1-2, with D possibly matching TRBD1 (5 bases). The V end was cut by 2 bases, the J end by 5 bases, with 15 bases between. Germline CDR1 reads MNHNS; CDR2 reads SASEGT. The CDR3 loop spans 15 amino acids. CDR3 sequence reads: CASSELGQKVYGYTF. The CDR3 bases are TGTGCCAGCAGTGAACTAGGACAAAAAGTGTATGGCTACACCTTC.

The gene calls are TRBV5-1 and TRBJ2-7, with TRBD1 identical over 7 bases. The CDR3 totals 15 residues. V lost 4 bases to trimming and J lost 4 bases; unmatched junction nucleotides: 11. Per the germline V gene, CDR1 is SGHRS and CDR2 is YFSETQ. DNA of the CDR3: TGCGCCAGCAGCCCGGGACAGTCCCGAGGATACGAGCAGTACTTC. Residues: CASSPGQSRGYEQYF.

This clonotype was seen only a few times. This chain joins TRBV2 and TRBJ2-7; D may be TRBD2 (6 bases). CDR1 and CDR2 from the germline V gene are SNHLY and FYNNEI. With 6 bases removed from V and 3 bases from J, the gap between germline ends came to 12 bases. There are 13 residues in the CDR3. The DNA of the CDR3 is TGTGCCAGCAGGATGGGGGGAAACTACGAGCAGTACTTC. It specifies CASRMGGNYEQYF.

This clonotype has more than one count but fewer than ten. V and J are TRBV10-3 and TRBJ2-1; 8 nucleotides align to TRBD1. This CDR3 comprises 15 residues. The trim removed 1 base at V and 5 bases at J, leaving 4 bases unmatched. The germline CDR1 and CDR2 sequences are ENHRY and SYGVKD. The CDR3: CAISEWQGADNEQFF. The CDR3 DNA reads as TGTGCCATCAGTGAGTGGCAGGGGGCAGACAATGAGCAGTTCTTC.

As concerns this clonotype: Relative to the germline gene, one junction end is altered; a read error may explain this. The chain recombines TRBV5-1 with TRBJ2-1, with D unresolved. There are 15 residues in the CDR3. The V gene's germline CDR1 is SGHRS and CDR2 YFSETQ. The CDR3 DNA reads TGCGCCTGCAGCATCGAGGCGGTAGGCAGAAATGAGCAGTTCTTC. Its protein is CACSIEAVGRNEQFF.

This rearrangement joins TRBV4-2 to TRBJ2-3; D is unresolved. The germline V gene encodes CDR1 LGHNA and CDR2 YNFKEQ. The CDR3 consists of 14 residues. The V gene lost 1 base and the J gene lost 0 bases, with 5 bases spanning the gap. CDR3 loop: CASSQAGSTDTQYF. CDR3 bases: TGTGCCAGCAGCCAAGCGGGCAGCACAGATACGCAGTATTTT.

The CDR3 DNA reads as TGTGCCAGCAGTTCGAAGTTCAGCTCCTACAATGAGCAGTTCTTC. This encodes CASSSKFSSYNEQFF. This chain connects TRBV6-5 to TRBJ2-1; the D is unclear. The germline V gene encodes CDR1 MNHEY and CDR2 SVGAGI. The CDR3 runs to 15 residues. Trimming stripped 4 bases from V and 0 bases from J, with 10 bases between.

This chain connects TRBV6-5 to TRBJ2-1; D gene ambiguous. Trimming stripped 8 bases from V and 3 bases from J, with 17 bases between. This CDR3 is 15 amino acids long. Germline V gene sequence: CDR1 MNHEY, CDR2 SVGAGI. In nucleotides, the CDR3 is TGTGCCAGCGCACGAGCAGCTGGGGTCTACAATGAGCAGTTCTTC. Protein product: CASARAAGVYNEQFF.

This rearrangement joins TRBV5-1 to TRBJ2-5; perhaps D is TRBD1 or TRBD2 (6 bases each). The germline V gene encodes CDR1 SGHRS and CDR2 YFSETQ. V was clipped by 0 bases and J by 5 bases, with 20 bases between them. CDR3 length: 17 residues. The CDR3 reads CASSLAPGRGRGETQYF. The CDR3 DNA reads TGCGCCAGCAGCTTGGCCCCAGGACGGGGGCGAGGGGAGACCCAGTACTTC.

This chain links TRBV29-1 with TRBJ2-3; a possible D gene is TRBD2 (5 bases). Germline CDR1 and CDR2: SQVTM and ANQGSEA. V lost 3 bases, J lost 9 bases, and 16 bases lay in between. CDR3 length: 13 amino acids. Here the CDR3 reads CSVDGVFDGTQYF. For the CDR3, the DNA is TGCAGCGTTGACGGGGTGTTTGATGGGACGCAGTATTTT.

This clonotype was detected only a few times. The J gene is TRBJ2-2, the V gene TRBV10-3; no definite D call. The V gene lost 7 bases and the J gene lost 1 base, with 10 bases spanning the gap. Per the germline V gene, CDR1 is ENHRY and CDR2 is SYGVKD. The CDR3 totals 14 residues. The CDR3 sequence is CAITGSLNTGELFF. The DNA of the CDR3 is TGTGCCATCACTGGCAGTTTGAACACCGGGGAGCTGTTTTTT.

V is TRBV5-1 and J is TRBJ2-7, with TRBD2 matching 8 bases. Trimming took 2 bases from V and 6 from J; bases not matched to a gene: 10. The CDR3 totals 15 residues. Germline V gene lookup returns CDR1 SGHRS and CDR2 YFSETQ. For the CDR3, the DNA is TGCGCCAGCAGCTTTCAGCGGGGGTTCGAAGGCGAGCAGTACTTC. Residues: CASSFQRGFEGEQYF.

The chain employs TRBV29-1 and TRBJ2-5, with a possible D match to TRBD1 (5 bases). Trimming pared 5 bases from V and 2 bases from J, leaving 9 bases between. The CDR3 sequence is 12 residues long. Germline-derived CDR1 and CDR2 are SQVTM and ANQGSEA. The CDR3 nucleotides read TGCAGCGTTACAGGTGATCAAGAGACCCAGTACTTC. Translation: CSVTGDQETQYF.

The CDR3: CSASRGGSGARMVFF. The CDR3 nucleotides read TGCAGTGCTAGCAGGGGGGGGAGTGGGGCACGAATGGTGTTTTTT. The chain links TRBV20-1 to TRBJ1-4; TRBD1 aligns across 7 bases. This CDR3 has 15 residues. The trim removed 3 bases at V and 15 bases at J, leaving 19 bases unmatched. CDR1 and CDR2 (germline): DFQATT, SNEGSKA (reference sequence).

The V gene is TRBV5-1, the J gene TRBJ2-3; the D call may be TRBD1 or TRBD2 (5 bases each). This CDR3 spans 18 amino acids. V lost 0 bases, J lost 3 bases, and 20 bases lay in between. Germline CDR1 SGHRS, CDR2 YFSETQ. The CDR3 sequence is CASSLVGVSSLWTDTQYF. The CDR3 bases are TGCGCCAGCAGCTTGGTGGGGGTGTCGTCGCTTTGGACAGATACGCAGTATTTT.

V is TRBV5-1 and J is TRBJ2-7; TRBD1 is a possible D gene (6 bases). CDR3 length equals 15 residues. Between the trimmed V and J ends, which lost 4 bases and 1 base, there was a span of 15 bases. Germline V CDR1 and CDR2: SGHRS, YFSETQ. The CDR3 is CASSLAPGTSYEQYF. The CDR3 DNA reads TGCGCCAGCAGCCTAGCTCCGGGGACATCCTACGAGCAGTACTTC.

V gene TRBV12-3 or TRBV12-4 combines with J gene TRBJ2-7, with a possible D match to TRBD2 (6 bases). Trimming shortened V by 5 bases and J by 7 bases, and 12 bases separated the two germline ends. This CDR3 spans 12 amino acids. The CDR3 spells CASSGGSWEQYF. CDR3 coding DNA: TGTGCCAGCAGTGGGGGGTCGTGGGAGCAGTACTTC.

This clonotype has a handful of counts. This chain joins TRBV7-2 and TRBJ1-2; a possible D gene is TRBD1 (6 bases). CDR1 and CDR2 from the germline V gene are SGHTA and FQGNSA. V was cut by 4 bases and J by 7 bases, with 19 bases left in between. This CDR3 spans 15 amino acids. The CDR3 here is CASSYSAGAFGGYTF. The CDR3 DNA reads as TGTGCCAGCAGCTATTCAGCAGGGGCGTTCGGTGGCTACACCTTC.

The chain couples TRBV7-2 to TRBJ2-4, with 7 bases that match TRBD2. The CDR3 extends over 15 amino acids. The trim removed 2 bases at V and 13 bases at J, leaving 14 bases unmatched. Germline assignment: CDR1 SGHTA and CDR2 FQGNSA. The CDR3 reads CASSLLFSSGAEQYF. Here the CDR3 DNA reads TGTGCCAGCAGCTTATTGTTTTCTAGCGGAGCTGAGCAGTACTTC.

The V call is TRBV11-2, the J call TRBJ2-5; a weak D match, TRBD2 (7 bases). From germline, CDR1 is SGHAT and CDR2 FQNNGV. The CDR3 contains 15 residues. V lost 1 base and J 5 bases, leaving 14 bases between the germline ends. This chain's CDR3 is CASSLGTGRVETQYF. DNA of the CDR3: TGTGCCAGCAGCTTAGGAACAGGGAGGGTCGAGACCCAGTACTTC.

The CDR3 coding sequence is TGTGCCAGCAGCTTAGCGCCGGGCCCCGAGCAGTACTTC. Residues: CASSLAPGPEQYF. The chain joins TRBV7-9 to TRBJ2-7; D remains ambiguous. The CDR3 contains 13 residues. Germline loops: CDR1 SEHNR, CDR2 FQNEAQ (reference sequence). V lost 0 bases to trimming and J lost 6 bases, with 9 bases between them.

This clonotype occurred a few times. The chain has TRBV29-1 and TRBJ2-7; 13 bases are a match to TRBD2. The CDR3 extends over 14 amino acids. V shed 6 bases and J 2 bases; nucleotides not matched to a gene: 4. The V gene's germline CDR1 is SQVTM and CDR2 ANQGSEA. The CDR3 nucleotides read TGCAGCGTGGGGGGGACTAGCGGGGCCTACGAGCAGTACTTC. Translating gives CSVGGTSGAYEQYF.

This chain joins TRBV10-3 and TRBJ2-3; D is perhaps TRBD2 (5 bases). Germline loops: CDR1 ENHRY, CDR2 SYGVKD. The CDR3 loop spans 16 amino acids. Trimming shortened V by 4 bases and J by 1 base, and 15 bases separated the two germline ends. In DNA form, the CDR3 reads TGTGCCATCAGTGGTGAGGGCCTGCGGGGCACAGATACGCAGTATTTT. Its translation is CAISGEGLRGTDTQYF.

CDR3 protein: CSARESGELYEQYF. CDR3 DNA sequence: TGCAGTGCCCGGGAAAGCGGGGAGCTCTACGAGCAGTACTTC. The genes are TRBV20-1 and TRBJ2-7; 7 bases fit TRBD2. Germline assignment: CDR1 DFQATT and CDR2 SNEGSKA (reference sequence). This CDR3 contains 14 residues. J lost 3 bases, V lost 6 bases, and 11 bases had no gene match.

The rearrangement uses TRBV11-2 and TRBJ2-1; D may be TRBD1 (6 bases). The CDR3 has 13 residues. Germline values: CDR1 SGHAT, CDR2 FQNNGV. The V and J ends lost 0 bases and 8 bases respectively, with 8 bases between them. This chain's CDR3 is CASSLEGADEQFF. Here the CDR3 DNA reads TGTGCCAGCAGCTTAGAGGGGGCCGATGAGCAGTTCTTC.

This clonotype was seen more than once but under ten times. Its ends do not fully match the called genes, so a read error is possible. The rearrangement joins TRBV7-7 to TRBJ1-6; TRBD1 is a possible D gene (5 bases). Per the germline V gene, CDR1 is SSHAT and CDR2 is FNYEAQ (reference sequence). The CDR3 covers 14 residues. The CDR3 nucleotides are TGTGCTAGCAGCTTAGAAGGGGTAAATTCACCCCTCCACTTT. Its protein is CASSLEGVNSPLHF.

CDR3 bases: TGTGCCAGCAGCTTAGAACTGGCAGGGATATCCTACGAGCAGTACTTC. Amino acid sequence: CASSLELAGISYEQYF. The V call is TRBV7-8, the J call TRBJ2-7, with a tentative D call TRBD1 (5 bases). V was pared by 1 base and J by 1 base, with 14 bases between. Germline lookup yields CDR1 SGHVS and CDR2 FQNEAQ. The CDR3 length is 16 residues. Full variable domain (rest looked up from reference TRBV7-8 and TRBJ2-7): GAGVSQSPRYKVAKRGQDVALRCDPISGHVSLFWYQQALGQGPEFLTYFQNEAQLDKSGLPSDRFFAERPEGSVSTLKIQRTQQEDSAVYLCASSLELAGISYEQYFGPGTRLTVT.

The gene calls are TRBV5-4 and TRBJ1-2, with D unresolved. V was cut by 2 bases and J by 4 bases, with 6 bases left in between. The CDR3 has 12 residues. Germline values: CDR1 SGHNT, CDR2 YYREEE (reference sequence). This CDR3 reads CASSFGSYGYTF. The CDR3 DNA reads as TGTGCCAGCAGCTTTGGAAGCTATGGCTACACCTTC. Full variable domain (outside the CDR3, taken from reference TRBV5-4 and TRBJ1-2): ETGVTQSPTHLIKTRGQQVTLRCSSQSGHNTVSWYQQALGQGPQFIFQYYREEENGRGNFPPRFSGLQFPNYSSELNVNALELDDSALYLCASSFGSYGYTFGSGTRLTVV.